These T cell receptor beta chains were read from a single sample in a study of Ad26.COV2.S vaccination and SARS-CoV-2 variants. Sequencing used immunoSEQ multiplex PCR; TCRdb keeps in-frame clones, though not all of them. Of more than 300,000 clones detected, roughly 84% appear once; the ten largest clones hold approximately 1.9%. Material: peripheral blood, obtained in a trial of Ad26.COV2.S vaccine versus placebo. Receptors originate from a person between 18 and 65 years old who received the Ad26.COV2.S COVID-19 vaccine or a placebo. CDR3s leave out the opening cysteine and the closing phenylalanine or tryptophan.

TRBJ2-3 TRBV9 ASSPGAGGDTQY
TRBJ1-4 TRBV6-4 AALGQGNEKLF
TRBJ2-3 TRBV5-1 ASSLFRGSTDTQY
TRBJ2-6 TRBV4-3 ASSPGTSGANVLT
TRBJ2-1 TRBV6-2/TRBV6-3 ASSKGLSYNEQF
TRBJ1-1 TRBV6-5 ASSNPRGWAF
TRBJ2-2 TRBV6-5 ASSYSSLNTGELF
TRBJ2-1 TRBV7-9 ASSTAQTSGGPLGEQF
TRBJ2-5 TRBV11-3 ASSLVAQETQY
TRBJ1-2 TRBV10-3 AISPDRENGYT
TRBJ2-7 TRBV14 ASSKGLSYEQY
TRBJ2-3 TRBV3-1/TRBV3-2 ASSPTSTDTQY
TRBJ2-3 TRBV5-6 ASSFGLAGGTDTQY
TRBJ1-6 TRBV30 AWSDRPPGQGNSPLH
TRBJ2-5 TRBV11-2 ASSLPVRETQY
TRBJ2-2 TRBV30 AGTGRAFTGELF
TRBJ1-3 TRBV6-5 ASSYGFGLSGNTIY
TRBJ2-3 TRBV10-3 AIRGLAGGLTDTQY
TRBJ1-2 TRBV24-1 ATSDRDSGGYT
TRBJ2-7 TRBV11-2 ASSLAGTVDYEQY
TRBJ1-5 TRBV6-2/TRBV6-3 ASSFRDRAYQPQH
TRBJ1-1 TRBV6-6 ASGMIGGNTEAF
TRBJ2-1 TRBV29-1 SVPTYNEQF
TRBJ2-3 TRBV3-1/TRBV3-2 ASSQPGLAGVLT
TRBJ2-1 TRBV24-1 ATSERAGEQF
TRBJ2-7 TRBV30 AWSVRRSNEQY
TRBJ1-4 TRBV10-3 AISRGGSEKLF
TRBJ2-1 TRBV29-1 SVRSGVIDEQF